The 26 T cell receptor beta chains in this list originate from one sample, sequenced in a study of read filtering for tumor transcriptome and immune sequencing. The library was built from roughly 400 ng RNA with molecular barcoded adaptors for alpha/delta and beta/gamma chains. One entry per CDR3 protein, called by TCRdb with MiXCR from the reads. The repertoire has about 63,000 distinct CDR3 sequences, approximately 15% of them found once; the top ten carry around 43%. The sequenced sample consisted of a population of CD138-negative cells sorted from bone marrow. All receptors derive from a donor at least 40 years old with multiple myeloma.

Concerning this clonotype itself: This sequence may be a read error, since a much larger clone differs from it by one base. The V gene is TRBV20-1, the J gene TRBJ2-5, with TRBD2 matching 7 bases. The V segment lost 5 bases and the J segment 4 bases; nucleotides outside the gene matches: 10. Germline V gene lookup returns CDR1 DFQATT and CDR2 SNEGSKA (reference sequence). The CDR3 is 14 residues long. DNA for the CDR3: TGCAGTGCTCCGTCACGGGAGGACCCAGAGACCCAGTACTTC. This translates into CSAPSREDPETQYF.

This clonotype was seen a handful of times. This chain links TRBV5-1 with TRBJ2-6, with 8 bases aligning to TRBD1. V was clipped by 3 bases and J by 0 bases; unmatched bases: 11. The CDR3 is 19 amino acids. The germline gives CDR1 SGHRS, CDR2 YFSETQ. The CDR3 DNA reads as TGCGCCAGCAGCTCCCAATTGACAGGGGTGTTCTCTGGGGCCAACGTCCTGACTTTC. Translating gives CASSSQLTGVFSGANVLTF.

Worth noting for this clonotype: Just one base apart from a much larger clone, this may be a read error. This sequence joins TRBV20-1 and TRBJ2-1; 8 positions agree with TRBD2. The germline CDR1 and CDR2 sequences are DFQATT and SNEGSKA (reference sequence). V shed 6 bases, J shed 12 bases, and the junction held 13 bases outside the gene matches. The CDR3 length is 13 residues. The CDR3 reads CSAGGTSRYGQFF. DNA for the CDR3: TGCAGTGCCGGCGGGACTAGTCGGTATGGGCAGTTCTTC.

This clonotype was seen ten or more times. In nucleotides, the CDR3 is TGTGCCAGCAGCTCGTCGGAACAGGGCTTCTCTGAAGCTTTCTTT. Amino acid sequence: CASSSSEQGFSEAFF. The V call is TRBV5-5, the J call TRBJ1-1; D is possibly TRBD1 (6 bases). The CDR3 length is 15 residues. The germline CDR1 and CDR2 sequences are SGHKS and YYEKEE (reference sequence). V gave up 3 bases and J gave up 6 bases, with 18 bases separating them.

This clonotype was observed a few times. The junction departs from the called germline gene at one end, perhaps through a read error. V and J are TRBV18 and TRBJ1-1, with no clear D. The CDR3 extends over 15 amino acids. The germline V gene has CDR1 KGHSH and CDR2 LQKENI. Here the CDR3 DNA reads TGTGCCAGCACACCACCTCCGGAGCAAAACACTGAAGCTTTCTTT. Translating it yields CASTPPPEQNTEAFF. The whole variable domain, filled in from reference TRBV18 and TRBJ1-1, reads NAGVMQNPRHLVRRRGQEARLRCSPMKGHSHVYWYRQLPEEGLKFMVYLQKENIIDESGMPKERFSAEFPKEGPSILRIQQVVRGDSAAYFCASTPPPEQNTEAFFGQGTRLTVV.

This clonotype has at least ten counts. The chain recombines TRBV5-1 with TRBJ2-7, with 7 bases identical to TRBD2. V was pared by 4 bases and J by 3 bases, with 10 bases of the junction left unmatched. The CDR3 runs 15 residues. CDR1 and CDR2 from the germline V gene are SGHRS and YFSETQ. The CDR3 bases are TGCGCCAGCAGCCTTTCGGCGGGAGCCGACTACGAGCAGTACTTC. Residues: CASSLSAGADYEQYF.

This clonotype came up many times. The chain carries TRBV5-1 and TRBJ2-7; 7 nucleotides align to TRBD2. The CDR3 is 14 residues long. The germline gives CDR1 SGHRS, CDR2 YFSETQ. Trimming took 4 bases from V and 0 from J; bases not matched to a gene: 4. The CDR3 DNA is TGCGCCAGCAGCCCGCCGGGGGGCTCCTACGAGCAGTACTTC. It translates to CASSPPGGSYEQYF.

This clonotype turned up a few times. Being one base from a much bigger clone, this may be a read error. The chain employs TRBV29-1 and TRBJ2-1; D is perhaps TRBD1 or TRBD2 (5 bases each). CDR1 is SQVTM and CDR2 is ANQGSEA in the germline V gene. CDR3 length equals 13 residues. The CDR3 is CSGAGQGVNGQFF. The CDR3 region has the DNA TGCAGCGGGGCTGGGCAGGGAGTCAATGGGCAGTTCTTC.

This clonotype came up many times. The chain uses TRBV19 and TRBJ2-1; TRBD2 is a possible D gene (7 bases). The germline V and J ends were trimmed by 2 bases and 6 bases, with 14 bases remaining between them. Germline V gene sequence: CDR1 LNHDA, CDR2 SQIVND (reference sequence). The CDR3 extends over 15 amino acids. CDR3 protein: CASSIYGGGPNEQFF. CDR3 DNA: TGTGCCAGTAGTATATATGGCGGGGGCCCCAATGAGCAGTTCTTC.

This clonotype was observed at least ten times. The rearrangement joins TRBV11-3 to TRBJ2-1; 15 bases map to TRBD2. Per germline, CDR1 SGHNT and CDR2 YENEEA. The CDR3 covers 16 residues. After removal of 0 bases from V and 9 bases from J, the junction contained 3 bases not matched to a gene. The CDR3 here is CASSLEGTSGRSEQFF. CDR3 DNA sequence: TGTGCCAGCAGCTTAGAGGGGACTAGCGGGAGGAGTGAGCAGTTCTTC.

This clonotype was found many times. The rearrangement joins TRBV9 to TRBJ2-7, with 9 bases identical to TRBD1. The CDR3 is 15 amino acids. CDR1 is SGDLS, CDR2 YYNGEE, per germline. V lost 2 bases to trimming and J lost 3 bases; unmatched junction nucleotides: 6. The CDR3 loop is CASSVWGTGIYEQYF. The CDR3 DNA reads as TGTGCCAGCAGCGTTTGGGGGACAGGGATCTACGAGCAGTACTTC.

This clonotype showed up many times. V is TRBV28 and J is TRBJ2-5; TRBD2 matches 9 bases. Germline values: CDR1 MDHEN, CDR2 SYDVKM. The length of the CDR3 is 15 residues. The V and J ends lost 8 bases and 3 bases, in that order; junction bases with no gene match: 10. CDR3 loop: CASPPLGLAKETQYF. The CDR3 bases are TGTGCCAGCCCTCCCCTCGGACTAGCGAAAGAGACCCAGTACTTC. Full variable domain (rest looked up from reference TRBV28 and TRBJ2-5): DVKVTQSSRYLVKRTGEKVFLECVQDMDHENMFWYRQDPGLGLRLIYFSYDVKMKEKGDIPEGYSVSREKKERFSLILESASTNQTSMYLCASPPLGLAKETQYFGPGTRLLVL.

This clonotype has only a few counts. The CDR3 bases are TGTGCCAGCAGCTTACTAGGTTATGGCTACACCTTC. Encoded protein: CASSLLGYGYTF. The chain recombines TRBV7-2 with TRBJ1-2; D unclear. The CDR3 is 12 amino acids. CDR1 and CDR2 from the germline V gene are SGHTA and FQGNSA. The germline V and J ends were trimmed by 2 bases and 5 bases, with 6 bases remaining between them.

The V gene is TRBV12-3 or TRBV12-4, the J gene TRBJ2-1, with TRBD2 matching over 14 bases. This CDR3 has 20 residues. Trimming at V came to 2 bases and at J to 0 bases, leaving 9 bases not matched to a gene. Here the CDR3 reads CASSLLGQGTSGSSYNEQFF. CDR3 nucleotide sequence: TGTGCCAGCAGTTTACTGGGACAGGGGACTAGCGGGAGCTCCTACAATGAGCAGTTCTTC.

At least ten counts were recorded for this clonotype. This rearrangement joins TRBV7-3 to TRBJ1-1; TRBD1 might be the D (6 bases). The CDR3 sequence is 13 residues long. Trimming cost V 4 bases and J 10 bases, with 16 bases left between them. Germline V gene lookup returns CDR1 SGHTA and CDR2 FQGTGA. The CDR3 coding sequence is TGTGCCAGCAGCTCCTCCACGGGGGCTTTAGCTTTCTTT. Its translation: CASSSSTGALAFF.

This clonotype has just a few counts. The chain has TRBV27 and TRBJ1-5, with D uncertain. The CDR3 runs 14 residues. The germline V gene has CDR1 MNHEY and CDR2 SMNVEV (reference sequence). With 2 bases removed from V and 1 base from J, the gap between germline ends came to 6 bases. CDR3 DNA sequence: TGTGCCAGCAGTTTAAGTGGAAGCAATCAGCCCCAGCATTTT. Translated: CASSLSGSNQPQHF.

This clonotype was observed a single time. This may come from a read error, since a much larger clone is one base off. The genes are TRBV7-6 and TRBJ2-2; TRBD2 agrees at 9 bases. Germline CDR1 reads SGHVS; CDR2 reads FNYEAQ. CDR3 size: 17 residues. CDR3 coding DNA: TGTGCCTGCAGCTTGGGTATTAGCGGGAGCTACACCGGGGAGCTGTTTTTT. Its protein is CACSLGISGSYTGELFF.

Notes on this clonotype: A much larger clone differs by one base, so this may be a read error. The CDR3 end shows no conserved phenylalanine or tryptophan, and so a read error is likely. The chain is built from TRBV20-1 and TRBJ2-7; 13 nucleotides agree with TRBD2. V gave up 1 base and J gave up 5 bases; unmatched junction bases: 2. This CDR3 is built from 14 residues. Germline CDR1 reads DFQATT; CDR2 reads SNEGSKA (reference sequence). The CDR3 region is CSARGTSGSNEQYL. CDR3 DNA sequence: TGCAGTGCTAGAGGGACTAGCGGGAGCAACGAGCAGTACCTC.

Many counts were recorded for this clonotype. The chain recombines TRBV10-3 with TRBJ2-6, with D unresolved. CDR3 length: 15 amino acids. V gave up 4 bases and J gave up 0 bases, with 7 bases separating them. Germline CDR1 reads ENHRY; CDR2 reads SYGVKD. CDR3 region: CAISGGLSGANVLTF. The CDR3 DNA sequence: TGTGCCATCAGTGGGGGTCTCTCTGGGGCCAACGTCCTGACTTTC.

This clonotype was seen at least ten times. The rearrangement uses TRBV20-1 and TRBJ2-2; D not certain. Per germline, CDR1 DFQATT and CDR2 SNEGSKA (reference sequence). V was cut by 3 bases and J by 2 bases, with 7 bases left in between. The CDR3 is made up of 13 amino acids. The CDR3, as DNA: TGCAGTGCTAGTGGCCTCAACACCGGGGAGCTGTTTTTT. Its protein product is CSASGLNTGELFF.

This clonotype was observed many times. V and J are TRBV7-2 and TRBJ1-5; possibly TRBD1 for D (6 bases). This CDR3 is 15 amino acids long. Trimming took off 5 bases at V and 1 base at J, with 12 bases between the two ends. Germline V gene sequence: CDR1 SGHTA, CDR2 FQGNSA. DNA for the CDR3: TGTGCCAGCAGCCTAGGACAGTTGAGCAATCAGCCCCAGCATTTT. This gives the protein CASSLGQLSNQPQHF.

This clonotype was detected only a few times. The V gene is TRBV5-1, the J gene TRBJ2-3; tentatively, D is TRBD1 (6 bases). V lost 5 bases and J 0 bases, leaving 13 bases between the germline ends. The V gene's germline CDR1 is SGHRS and CDR2 YFSETQ. The CDR3 runs 15 residues. This CDR3 reads CASSLDRSSTDTQYF. Written as DNA, the CDR3 is TGCGCCAGCAGTCTGGACAGATCTAGCACAGATACGCAGTATTTT.

This clonotype came up many times. The chain is built from TRBV20-1 and TRBJ1-5, with a tentative D call TRBD1 (6 bases). The germline CDR1 and CDR2 sequences are DFQATT and SNEGSKA (reference sequence). V dropped 4 bases and J dropped 1 base, with 14 bases sitting between them. This CDR3 is built from 15 residues. The CDR3 spells CSATAPGVSNQPQHF. For the CDR3, the DNA is TGCAGTGCTACAGCCCCAGGGGTAAGCAATCAGCCCCAGCATTTT.

Turning to this clonotype: One junction end does not reproduce the germline sequence, and a read error may be involved. The rearrangement links TRBV15 to TRBJ2-3, with TRBD2 identical over 7 bases. This CDR3 has 15 amino acids. Germline loops: CDR1 LNHNV, CDR2 YYDKDF (reference sequence). The CDR3 DNA reads TGTGCCACCAGCAGACTAGCGGAGAGCATAGATACGCAGTATTTT. Amino acid sequence: CATSRLAESIDTQYF.

This chain joins TRBV6-2 or TRBV6-3 and TRBJ1-5; D is possibly TRBD1 (5 bases). The CDR3 runs 15 residues. Germline CDR1 and CDR2: MNHEY and SVGEGT. The V gene lost 5 bases and the J gene lost 7 bases, with 18 bases spanning the gap. CDR3 sequence reads: CASSRTRGGRQPQHF. CDR3 nucleotides: TGTGCCAGCAGTAGAACTCGTGGGGGAAGACAGCCCCAGCATTTT.

The chain links TRBV7-8 to TRBJ2-5; the D is unclear. The length of the CDR3 is 13 residues. Trimming cost V 3 bases and J 2 bases, with 7 bases left between them. Germline V CDR1 and CDR2: SGHVS, FQNEAQ. The CDR3 DNA is TGTGCCAGCAGCTTGGGATCTCAAGAGACCCAGTACTTC. Translation gives CASSLGSQETQYF.